These 14 T cell receptor beta chains came from one sample sequenced in a study of blood T cell repertoires in COVID-19. Produced via immunoSEQ multiplex PCR; TCRdb's table is partial and in-frame only. The repertoire holds approximately 70,000 clones, with 80% to 95% as singletons. The source material was peripheral blood. All receptors derive from a man aged 50 to 59 with COVID-19, enrolled during active disease.

Only a few counts were recorded for this clone. This chain uses TRBV6-5 with TRBJ2-7; possible D gene TRBD1, 6 bases. The CDR3 is 15 amino acids. Trimming took 6 bases from V and 2 from J, leaving 17 bases between them. Germline V CDR1 and CDR2: MNHEY, SVGAGI. The CDR3 DNA reads as TGTGCCAGCAGCCGTGACAGGTCGGGTCCCTACGAGCAGTACTTC. This codes for CASSRDRSGPYEQYF.

V usage is TRBV19 and J usage is TRBJ2-2; D uncertain. The ends were cut back, 4 bases at V and 5 bases at J, with 20 bases in the middle. Germline-derived CDR1 and CDR2 are LNHDA and SQIVND (reference sequence). The CDR3 has 17 residues. CDR3 protein: CASSTTTGSSRTGELFF. Written as DNA, the CDR3 is TGTGCCAGTAGTACGACCACTGGTTCTTCGAGGACCGGGGAGCTGTTTTTT.

This clone appeared a single time. This chain uses TRBV6-6 with TRBJ2-2; 9 nucleotides agree with TRBD2. The CDR3 totals 19 residues. J gave up 5 bases and V 5 bases, and 18 bases lay outside the gene matches. Germline CDR1 and CDR2: MNHNY and SVGAGI (reference sequence). As DNA, the CDR3 is TGTGCCAGCAGTCTCCGCCCAAGGGAGGCTAGCGGGGAAACCGGGGAGCTGTTTTTT. Residues: CASSLRPREASGETGELFF.

V and J are TRBV24-1 and TRBJ2-1, with TRBD2 as a possible D gene (5 bases). With 9 bases removed from V and 4 bases from J, the gap between germline ends came to 15 bases. Germline V gene sequence: CDR1 KGHDR, CDR2 SFDVKD. This CDR3 contains 14 residues. The CDR3: CATQLSDYYNEQFF. The CDR3 DNA reads as TGTGCCACCCAGTTGTCAGACTATTACAATGAGCAGTTCTTC.

CDR3 residues: CASFGQGATGANVLTF. DNA of the CDR3: TGTGCCAGCTTCGGACAGGGGGCAACTGGGGCCAACGTCCTGACTTTC. This chain connects TRBV28 to TRBJ2-6, with 11 bases matching TRBD1. The CDR3 sequence is 16 residues long. With V trimmed by 8 bases and J by 2 bases, 5 bases remained unmatched. Germline V gives CDR1 MDHEN, CDR2 SYDVKM. Based on the CDR3 plus reference TRBV28 and TRBJ2-6, the full variable domain is DVKVTQSSRYLVKRTGEKVFLECVQDMDHENMFWYRQDPGLGLRLIYFSYDVKMKEKGDIPEGYSVSREKKERFSLILESASTNQTSMYLCASFGQGATGANVLTFGAGSRLTVL.

This chain links TRBV4-2 with TRBJ2-1, with TRBD2 identical over 10 bases. V dropped 5 bases and J dropped 4; count of bases not matched to a gene: 8. The CDR3 runs to 16 residues. Germline lookup yields CDR1 LGHNA and CDR2 YNFKEQ. CDR3 coding DNA: TGTGCCAGCAGCTCTATGACTAGCGGGTCTTACAATGAGCAGTTCTTC. Translating it yields CASSSMTSGSYNEQFF.

The chain is built from TRBV21-1 and TRBJ2-7; the D call of TRBD2 is as the table states it, not checked on the DNA. TRBV21-1 is designated a pseudogene. The CDR3 covers 13 residues. In nucleotides, the CDR3 is TGTGCCAGCAAGGACGGGAGCTCCTACGAGCAGTACGTC. It specifies CASKDGSSYEQYV.

This sequence joins TRBV11-2 and TRBJ1-2; 7 bases are shared with TRBD1. This CDR3 contains 13 residues. The germline V gene has CDR1 SGHAT and CDR2 FQNNGV. The V segment lost 5 bases and the J segment 8 bases; nucleotides outside the gene matches: 8. As DNA, the CDR3 is TGTGCCAGCAGCCCTCAGACAGGGATGGGCTACACCTTC. This encodes CASSPQTGMGYTF. Complete variable domain (other parts from reference TRBV11-2 and TRBJ1-2): EAGVAQSPRYKIIEKRQSVAFWCNPISGHATLYWYQQILGQGPKLLIQFQNNGVVDDSQLPKDRFSAERLKGVDSTLKIQPAKLEDSAVYLCASSPQTGMGYTFGSGTRLTVV.

This clone was found a few times. The chain has TRBV10-1 and TRBJ2-1, with TRBD1 matching 7 bases. The V and J ends lost 7 bases and 7 bases, in that order; junction bases with no gene match: 7. CDR1 is WNHNN and CDR2 is SYGVQD in the germline V gene (reference sequence). This CDR3 region has 13 residues. The CDR3 DNA reads as TGCGCCAGCAAGGCAGGGGGTGGTAATGAGCAGTTCTTC. This encodes CASKAGGGNEQFF.

This clone was seen once. This chain uses TRBV20-1 with TRBJ2-3, with D uncertain. The germline gives CDR1 DFQATT, CDR2 SNEGSKA (reference sequence). V gave up 5 bases and J gave up 0 bases, with 3 bases separating them. The CDR3 contains 11 residues. CDR3 in amino acids: CSAESTDTQYF. In nucleotides, the CDR3 is TGCAGTGCTGAGAGCACAGATACGCAGTATTTT.

The chain carries TRBV24-1 and TRBJ2-2; 8 nucleotides align to TRBD1. The V gene end was trimmed by 5 bases and the J gene end by 3 bases; junction bases not matched to a gene: 10. From germline, CDR1 is KGHDR and CDR2 SFDVKD. CDR3 length equals 17 residues. CDR3: CATSAPKDRDYTGELFF. The CDR3 region has the DNA TGTGCCACCAGTGCGCCCAAGGACAGGGATTACACCGGGGAGCTGTTTTTT.

The genes are TRBV28 and TRBJ1-1; D remains unclear. V gave up 1 base and J gave up 2 bases, with 8 bases separating them. Germline lookup yields CDR1 MDHEN and CDR2 SYDVKM. This CDR3 has 14 residues. CDR3 DNA: TGTGCCAGCAGTTTATCGGTTGTAAACACTGAAGCTTTCTTT. As protein: CASSLSVVNTEAFF.

This clone was recorded once. The rearrangement links TRBV25-1 to TRBJ2-7, with 8 bases that match TRBD1. The ends lost 6 bases at V and 0 bases at J; junction bases unmatched: 7. The CDR3 has 15 residues. Per germline, CDR1 MGHDK and CDR2 SYGVNS. CDR3 region: CASRVRDRTSYEQYV. The CDR3 nucleotides are TGTGCCAGCAGGGTCCGGGACAGGACCTCCTACGAGCAGTACGTC.

This chain uses TRBV28 with TRBJ2-5; TRBD2 agrees at 7 bases. Germline lookup yields CDR1 MDHEN and CDR2 SYDVKM. This CDR3 comprises 14 residues. V trimming: 8 bases; J trimming: 0 bases; junction bases outside the gene matches: 6. The CDR3 DNA follows: TGTGCCAGCCGCGGGAGCAGGGACCAAGAGACCCAGTACTTC. This translates into CASRGSRDQETQYF.